The T cell receptor beta chain described here comes from a study of regulatory T cells (dated by TCRdb to about 2018). Describing the broader study: T-cell receptor beta repertoires of sorted regulatory, conventional CD4+ and CD8+ T cells were compared between CD3G-deficient patients and healthy controls. The study at large found these results: Hydrophobic residues at CDR3 positions 6 and 7 were enriched in conventional CD4+ T cells from CD3G-deficient patients, suggesting more self-reactive specificities. Repertoires from patients had restricted unique TRB V-J pairs and skewed V and J gene usage, with the strongest effect in regulatory T cells.

As regards this clone: The clone's antigen remains unknown. Base qualities were left out, and no much larger clone turns up one base away.

Evidence of autoimmunity was present in all CD3G-deficient patients, and the autoimmunity was more severe in two of the patients. At testing, patients were between 2 and 39 years old and showed lower naive and higher memory CD4+ and CD8+ T-cell proportions. CD4+ cells were FACS-sorted into CD25-high CD127-low regulatory T cells and CD25-low CD127-high conventional CD4+ T cells. More than five individuals with CD3G deficiency made up the patient group. An international network of physicians across the United States, Europe and Asia provided the patient samples and clinical data. Ficoll density separation was used to isolate peripheral blood mononuclear cells. Per the germline V gene, MDHEN is the CDR1 and SYDVKM is the CDR2. The CDR3 covers 14 residues, taking in both the cysteine and the phenylalanine. Of all the DNA, just the CDR3 is kept, 42 bases in frame from base 1. The trim is 3 bases for V and 7 bases for J, with a gap of 15 bases between the germline ends.

The multiplex PCR relied on 52 forward TRBV primers and 13 reverse TRBJ primers, and amplification bias was corrected through assay-based and computational methods. Rearranged TRB loci were amplified from genomic DNA by multiplex PCR within the immunoSEQ assay. TRB amplicons were sequenced on an Illumina HiSeq platform. Processing in the source paper ran as follows. Raw sequences were error-filtered and aligned to reference gene sequences by custom algorithms, then analyzed with the immunoSEQ online tools. The frequencies of productive and nonproductive TRB rearrangements were evaluated among unique sequences as well as among total sequences. The likelihood of self-reactivity was estimated by examining two features, hydrophobicity and amino acid composition, of TRB CDR3 positions 6 and 7. Groups were compared by t tests, Mann-Whitney tests or two-way ANOVA performed in Prism software. TCRdb limited this immuneACCESS table to in-frame rearrangements with V and J called. A share of clones is missing; checked studies link under half to unresolved V genes, and the rest is unexplained. The DNA gave D and trimming, while V, J and clone size come from that table. In this sample the table shows over 30,000 clones, about 93% of which occur a single time. Of the sample, about 1% is held by the ten largest clones.

Sequencing was done on a sample of conventional CD4+ T cells sorted from blood. Recombination joined TRBV28 with TRBJ1-2; confidence is insufficient to name the D gene. This sequence originates from a child younger than 10 with CD3G deficiency. In nucleotide form, the sequence is TGTGCCAGCAGTTTGCAGCTCCTAGGAGGTGGCTACACCTTC. This sequence encodes CASSLQLLGGGYTF.